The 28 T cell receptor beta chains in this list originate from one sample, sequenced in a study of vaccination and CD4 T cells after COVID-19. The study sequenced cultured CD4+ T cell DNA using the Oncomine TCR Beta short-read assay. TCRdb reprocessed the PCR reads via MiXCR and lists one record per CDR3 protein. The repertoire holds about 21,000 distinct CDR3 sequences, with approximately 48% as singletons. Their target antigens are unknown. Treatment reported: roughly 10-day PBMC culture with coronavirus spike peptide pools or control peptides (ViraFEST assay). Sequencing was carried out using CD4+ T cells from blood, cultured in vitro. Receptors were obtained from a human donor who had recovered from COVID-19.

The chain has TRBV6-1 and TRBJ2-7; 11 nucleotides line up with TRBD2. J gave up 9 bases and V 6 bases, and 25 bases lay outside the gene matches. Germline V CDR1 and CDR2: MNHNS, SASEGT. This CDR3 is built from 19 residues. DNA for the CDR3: TGTGCCAGCAGCCCACGACTTGCCCCGATTAGCGGGAGGGCTCAACGGCAGTACTTC. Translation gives CASSPRLAPISGRAQRQYF.

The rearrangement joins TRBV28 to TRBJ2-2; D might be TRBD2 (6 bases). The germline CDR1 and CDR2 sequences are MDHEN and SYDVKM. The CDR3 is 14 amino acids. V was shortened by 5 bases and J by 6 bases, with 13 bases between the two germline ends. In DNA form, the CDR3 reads TGTGCCAGCAGTCCCGGACGGGAGCCCGGGGAGCTGTTTTTT. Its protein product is CASSPGREPGELFF.

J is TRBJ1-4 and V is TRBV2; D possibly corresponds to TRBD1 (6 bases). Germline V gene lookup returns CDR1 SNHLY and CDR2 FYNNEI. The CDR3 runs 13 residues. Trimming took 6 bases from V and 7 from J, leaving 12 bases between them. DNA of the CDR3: TGTGCCAGCAGGGGGGGCCGGGGTGAAAAACTGTTTTTT. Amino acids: CASRGGRGEKLFF.

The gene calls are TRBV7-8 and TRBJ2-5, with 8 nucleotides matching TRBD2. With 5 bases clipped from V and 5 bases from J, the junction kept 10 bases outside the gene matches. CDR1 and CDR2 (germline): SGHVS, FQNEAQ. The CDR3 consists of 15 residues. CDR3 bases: TGTGCCAGCAGCGCCAGCGGGAGTGAATCGGAGACCCAGTACTTC. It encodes CASSASGSESETQYF.

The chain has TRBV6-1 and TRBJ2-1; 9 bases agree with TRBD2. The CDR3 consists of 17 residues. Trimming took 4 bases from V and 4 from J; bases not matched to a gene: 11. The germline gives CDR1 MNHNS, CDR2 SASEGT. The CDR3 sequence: CASSVASSGKRYNEQFF. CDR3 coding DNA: TGTGCCAGCAGTGTAGCCTCTAGCGGGAAGCGATACAATGAGCAGTTCTTC.

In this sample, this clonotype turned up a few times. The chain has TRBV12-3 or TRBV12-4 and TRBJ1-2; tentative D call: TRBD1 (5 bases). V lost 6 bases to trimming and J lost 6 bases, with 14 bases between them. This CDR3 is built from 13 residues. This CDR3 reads CASRRTKLDGYTF. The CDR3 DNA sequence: TGTGCCAGCAGGCGGACAAAATTGGATGGCTACACCTTC.

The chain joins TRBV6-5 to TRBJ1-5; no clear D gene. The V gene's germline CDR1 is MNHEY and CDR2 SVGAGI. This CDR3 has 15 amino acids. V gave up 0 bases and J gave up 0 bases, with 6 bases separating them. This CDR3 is CASSYSKYSNQPQHF. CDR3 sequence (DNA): TGTGCCAGCAGTTACTCGAAGTATAGCAATCAGCCCCAGCATTTT.

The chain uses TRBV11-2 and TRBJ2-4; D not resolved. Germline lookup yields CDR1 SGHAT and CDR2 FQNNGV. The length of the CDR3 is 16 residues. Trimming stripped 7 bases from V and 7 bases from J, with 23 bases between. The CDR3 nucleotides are TGTGCCAGCACCCTTAATGGACCGGTCAGGAACAACATTCAGTACTTC. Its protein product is CASTLNGPVRNNIQYF.

CDR3 in amino acids: CSARDLKLLGLLGGYNEQFF. CDR3 coding DNA: TGCAGTGCTAGAGATCTTAAACTCCTCGGCCTGCTAGGGGGATACAATGAGCAGTTCTTC. The chain is built from TRBV20-1 and TRBJ2-1; D is possibly TRBD1 (6 bases). Germline CDR1 reads DFQATT; CDR2 reads SNEGSKA (reference sequence). CDR3 size: 20 residues. The V end was cut by 0 bases, the J end by 4 bases, with 28 bases between.

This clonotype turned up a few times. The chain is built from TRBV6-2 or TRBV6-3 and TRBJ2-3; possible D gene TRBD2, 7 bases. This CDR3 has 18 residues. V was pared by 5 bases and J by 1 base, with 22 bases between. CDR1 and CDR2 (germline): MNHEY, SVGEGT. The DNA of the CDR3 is TGTGCCAGCAGTCCCCGTTATGGGGGGGCCTCGGGCACAGATACGCAGTATTTT. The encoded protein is CASSPRYGGASGTDTQYF.

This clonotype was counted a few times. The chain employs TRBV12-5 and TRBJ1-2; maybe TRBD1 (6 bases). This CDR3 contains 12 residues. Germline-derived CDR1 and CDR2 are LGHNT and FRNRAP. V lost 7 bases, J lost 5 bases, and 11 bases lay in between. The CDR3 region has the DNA TGTGCTAGTGTCGGGCAGGGGTATGGCTACACCTTC. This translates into CASVGQGYGYTF.

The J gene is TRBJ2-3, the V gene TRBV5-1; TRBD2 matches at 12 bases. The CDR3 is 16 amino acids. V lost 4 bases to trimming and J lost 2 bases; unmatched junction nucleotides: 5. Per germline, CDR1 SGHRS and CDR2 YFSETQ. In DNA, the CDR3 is TGCGCCAGCAGCGTTCTAGCGGGAGGGTTCACAGATACGCAGTATTTT. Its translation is CASSVLAGGFTDTQYF.

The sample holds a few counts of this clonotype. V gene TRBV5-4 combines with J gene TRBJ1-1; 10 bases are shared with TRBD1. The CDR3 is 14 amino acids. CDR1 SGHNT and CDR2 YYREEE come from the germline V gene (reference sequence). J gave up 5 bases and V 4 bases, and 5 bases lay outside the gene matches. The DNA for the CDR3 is TGTGCCAGCAGCCCCGGGACAGGGGTGACTGAAGCTTTCTTT. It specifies CASSPGTGVTEAFF.

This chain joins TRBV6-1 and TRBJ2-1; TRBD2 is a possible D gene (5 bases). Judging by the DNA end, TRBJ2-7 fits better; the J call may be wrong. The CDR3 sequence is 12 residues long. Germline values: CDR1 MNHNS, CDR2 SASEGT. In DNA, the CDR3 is TGTGCCAGCAGTACCGGGAACTACGAGCAGTACTTC. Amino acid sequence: CASSTGNYEQYF.

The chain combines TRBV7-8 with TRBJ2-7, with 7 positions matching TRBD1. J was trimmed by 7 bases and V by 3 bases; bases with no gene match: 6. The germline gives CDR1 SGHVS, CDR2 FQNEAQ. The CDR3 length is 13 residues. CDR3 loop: CASSLTGRREQYF. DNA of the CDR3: TGTGCCAGCAGCTTGACAGGGCGCAGGGAGCAGTACTTC. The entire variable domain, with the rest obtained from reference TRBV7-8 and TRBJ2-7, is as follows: GAGVSQSPRYKVAKRGQDVALRCDPISGHVSLFWYQQALGQGPEFLTYFQNEAQLDKSGLPSDRFFAERPEGSVSTLKIQRTQQEDSAVYLCASSLTGRREQYFGPGTRLTVT.

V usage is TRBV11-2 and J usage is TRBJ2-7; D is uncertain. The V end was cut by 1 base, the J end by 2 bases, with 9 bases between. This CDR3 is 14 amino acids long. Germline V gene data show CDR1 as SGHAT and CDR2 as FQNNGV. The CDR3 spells CASSLVMAPYEQYF. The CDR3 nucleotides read TGTGCCAGCAGCTTAGTAATGGCCCCCTACGAGCAGTACTTC.

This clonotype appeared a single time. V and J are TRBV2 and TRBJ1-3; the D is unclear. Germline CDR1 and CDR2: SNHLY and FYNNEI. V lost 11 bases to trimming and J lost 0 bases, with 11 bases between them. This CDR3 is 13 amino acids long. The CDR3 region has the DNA TGTGCCGGCCGGGCCAACTCTGGAAACACCATATATTTT. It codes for CAGRANSGNTIYF. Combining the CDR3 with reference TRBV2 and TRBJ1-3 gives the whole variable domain EPEVTQTPSHQVTQMGQEVILRCVPISNHLYFYWYRQILGQKVEFLVSFYNNEISEKSEIFDDQFSVERPDGSNFTLKIRSTKLEDSAMYFCAGRANSGNTIYFGEGSWLTVV.

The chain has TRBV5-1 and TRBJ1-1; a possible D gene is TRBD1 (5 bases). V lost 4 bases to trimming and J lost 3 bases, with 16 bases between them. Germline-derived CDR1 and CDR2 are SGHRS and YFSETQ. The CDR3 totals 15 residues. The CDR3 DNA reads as TGCGCCAGCAGCCTGGAGCGGGGCGGGTACACTGAAGCTTTCTTT. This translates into CASSLERGGYTEAFF.

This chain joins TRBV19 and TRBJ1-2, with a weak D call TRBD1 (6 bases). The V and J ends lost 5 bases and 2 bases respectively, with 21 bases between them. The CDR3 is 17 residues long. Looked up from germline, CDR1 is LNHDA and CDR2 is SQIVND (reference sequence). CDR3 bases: TGTGCCAGTAGTGCGGGGCAGGGGCGGAAAGGGAACTATGGCTACACCTTC. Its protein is CASSAGQGRKGNYGYTF.

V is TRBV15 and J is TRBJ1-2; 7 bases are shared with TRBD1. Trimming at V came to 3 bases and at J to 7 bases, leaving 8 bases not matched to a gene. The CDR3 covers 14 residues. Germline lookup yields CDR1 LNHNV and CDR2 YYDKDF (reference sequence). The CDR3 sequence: CATSRQGDFSGYTF. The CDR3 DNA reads TGTGCCACCAGCAGGCAGGGGGATTTTAGTGGCTACACCTTC.

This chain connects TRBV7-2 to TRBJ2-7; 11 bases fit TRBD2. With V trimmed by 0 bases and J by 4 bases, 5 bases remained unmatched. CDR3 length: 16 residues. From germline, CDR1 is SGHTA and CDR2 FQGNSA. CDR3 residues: CASSLALAGGKYEQYF. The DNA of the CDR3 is TGTGCCAGCAGCTTAGCCCTAGCGGGGGGCAAATACGAGCAGTACTTC.

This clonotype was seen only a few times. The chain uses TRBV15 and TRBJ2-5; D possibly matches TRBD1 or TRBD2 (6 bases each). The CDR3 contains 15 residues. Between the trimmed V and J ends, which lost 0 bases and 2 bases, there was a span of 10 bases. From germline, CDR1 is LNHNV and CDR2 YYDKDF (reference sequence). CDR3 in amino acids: CATSRDWGAQETQYF. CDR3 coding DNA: TGTGCCACCAGCAGAGACTGGGGGGCTCAAGAGACCCAGTACTTC.

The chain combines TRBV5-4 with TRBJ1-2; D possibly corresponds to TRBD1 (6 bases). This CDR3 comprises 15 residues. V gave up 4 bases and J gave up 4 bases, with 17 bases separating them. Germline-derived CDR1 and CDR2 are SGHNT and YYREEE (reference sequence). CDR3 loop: CASSNDGGASYGYTF. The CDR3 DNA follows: TGTGCCAGCAGCAACGACGGGGGCGCCTCCTATGGCTACACCTTC.

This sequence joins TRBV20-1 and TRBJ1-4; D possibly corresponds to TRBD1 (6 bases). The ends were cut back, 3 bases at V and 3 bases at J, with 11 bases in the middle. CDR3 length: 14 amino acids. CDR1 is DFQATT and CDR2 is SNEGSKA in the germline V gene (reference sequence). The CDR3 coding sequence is TGCAGTGCTAGGGCCACAGGGTCTAATGAAAAACTGTTTTTT. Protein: CSARATGSNEKLFF.

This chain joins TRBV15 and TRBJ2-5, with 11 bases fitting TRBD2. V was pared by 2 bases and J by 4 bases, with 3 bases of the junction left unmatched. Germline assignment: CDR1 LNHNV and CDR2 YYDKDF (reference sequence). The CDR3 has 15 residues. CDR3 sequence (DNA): TGTGCCACCAGCAGACATACTAGCGGGAGAGAGACCCAGTACTTC. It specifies CATSRHTSGRETQYF.

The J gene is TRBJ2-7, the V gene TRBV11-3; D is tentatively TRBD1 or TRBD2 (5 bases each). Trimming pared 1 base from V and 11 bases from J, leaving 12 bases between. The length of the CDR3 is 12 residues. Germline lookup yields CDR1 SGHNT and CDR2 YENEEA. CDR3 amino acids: CASSLGGQGKYF. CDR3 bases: TGTGCCAGCAGCTTAGGCGGGCAGGGAAAGTACTTC.

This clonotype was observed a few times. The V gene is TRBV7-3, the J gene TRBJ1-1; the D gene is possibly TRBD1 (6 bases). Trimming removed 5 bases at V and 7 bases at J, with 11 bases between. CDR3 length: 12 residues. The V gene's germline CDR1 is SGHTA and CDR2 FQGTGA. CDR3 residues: CASSPGEGEAFF. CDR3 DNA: TGTGCCAGCAGCCCAGGGGAAGGTGAAGCTTTCTTT. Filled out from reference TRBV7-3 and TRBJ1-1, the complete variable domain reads GAGVSQTPSNKVTEKGKYVELRCDPISGHTALYWYRQSLGQGPEFLIYFQGTGAADDSGLPNDRFFAVRPEGSVSTLKIQRTERGDSAVYLCASSPGEGEAFFGQGTRLTVV.

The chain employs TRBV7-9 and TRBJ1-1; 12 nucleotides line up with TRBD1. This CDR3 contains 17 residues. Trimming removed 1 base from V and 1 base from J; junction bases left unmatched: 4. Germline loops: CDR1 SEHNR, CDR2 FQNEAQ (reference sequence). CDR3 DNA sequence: TGTGCCAGCAGCTTAGAGGGGACAGGGGGCTGGAACACTGAAGCTTTCTTT. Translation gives CASSLEGTGGWNTEAFF.